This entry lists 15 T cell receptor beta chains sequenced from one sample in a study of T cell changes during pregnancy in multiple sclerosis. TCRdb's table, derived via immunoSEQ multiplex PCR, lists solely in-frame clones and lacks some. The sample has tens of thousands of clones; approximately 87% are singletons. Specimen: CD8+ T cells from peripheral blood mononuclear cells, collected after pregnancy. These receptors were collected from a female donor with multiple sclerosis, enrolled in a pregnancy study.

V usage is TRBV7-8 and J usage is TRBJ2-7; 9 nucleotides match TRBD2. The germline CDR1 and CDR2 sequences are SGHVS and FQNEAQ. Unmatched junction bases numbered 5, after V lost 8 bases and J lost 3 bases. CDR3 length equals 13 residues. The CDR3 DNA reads TGTGCCAGCCGGCGGGGGGGAAGCTACGAGCAGTACTTC. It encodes CASRRGGSYEQYF.

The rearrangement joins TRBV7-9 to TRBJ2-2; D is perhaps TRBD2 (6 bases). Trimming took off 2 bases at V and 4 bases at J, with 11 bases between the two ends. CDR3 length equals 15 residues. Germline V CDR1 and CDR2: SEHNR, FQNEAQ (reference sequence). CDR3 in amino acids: CASSLKISGTGELFF. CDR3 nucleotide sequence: TGTGCCAGCAGCTTAAAGATTAGCGGCACCGGGGAGCTGTTTTTT.

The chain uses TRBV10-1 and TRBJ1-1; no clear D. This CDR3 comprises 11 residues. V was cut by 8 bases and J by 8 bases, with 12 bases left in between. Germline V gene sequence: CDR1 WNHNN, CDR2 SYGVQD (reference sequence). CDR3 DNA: TGCGCCAGCGGTGGGTACAGCGAAGCTTTCTTT. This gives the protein CASGGYSEAFF.

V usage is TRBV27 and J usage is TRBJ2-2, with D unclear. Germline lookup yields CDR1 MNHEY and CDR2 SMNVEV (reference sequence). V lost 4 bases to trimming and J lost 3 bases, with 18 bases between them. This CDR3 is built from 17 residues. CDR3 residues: CASSSASTQVDTGELFF. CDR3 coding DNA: TGTGCCAGCAGTTCGGCGAGCACTCAGGTCGACACCGGGGAGCTGTTTTTT.

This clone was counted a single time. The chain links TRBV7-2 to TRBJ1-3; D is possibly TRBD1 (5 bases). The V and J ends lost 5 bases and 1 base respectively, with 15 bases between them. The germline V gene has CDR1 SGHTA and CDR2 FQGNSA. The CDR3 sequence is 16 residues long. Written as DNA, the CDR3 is TGTGCCAGCAGCCCCCAGGGTCCGGAATCTGGAAACACCATATATTTT. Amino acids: CASSPQGPESGNTIYF.

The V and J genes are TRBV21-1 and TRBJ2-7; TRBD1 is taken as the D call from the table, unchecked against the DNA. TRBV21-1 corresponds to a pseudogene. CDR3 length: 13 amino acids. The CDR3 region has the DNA TGTGCCAGCAGCCCCAGGGGGCTCTACGAGCAGTACTTC. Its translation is CASSPRGLYEQYF.

CDR3 protein: CASSRAVAGADTQYF. CDR3 coding DNA: TGCGCCAGCAGCCGCGCCGTGGCAGGGGCAGATACGCAGTATTTT. The chain combines TRBV4-3 with TRBJ2-3; tentative D call: TRBD1 (6 bases). The V end lost 4 bases, the J end lost 4 bases, and 15 bases lay between the germline ends. Germline V gene lookup returns CDR1 LGHNA and CDR2 YSLEER. This CDR3 comprises 15 residues.

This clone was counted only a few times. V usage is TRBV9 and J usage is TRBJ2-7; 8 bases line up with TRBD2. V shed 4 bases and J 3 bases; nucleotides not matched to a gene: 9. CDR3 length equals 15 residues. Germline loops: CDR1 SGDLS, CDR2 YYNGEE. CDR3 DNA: TGTGCCAGCAGCCTTCGCGGGGGGCTCAACTACGAGCAGTACTTC. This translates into CASSLRGGLNYEQYF.

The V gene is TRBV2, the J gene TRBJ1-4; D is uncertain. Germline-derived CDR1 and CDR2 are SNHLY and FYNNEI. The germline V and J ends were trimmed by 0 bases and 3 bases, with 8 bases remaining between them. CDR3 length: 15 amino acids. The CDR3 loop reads CASSEAKLPNEKLFF. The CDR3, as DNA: TGTGCCAGCAGTGAAGCAAAGCTGCCTAATGAAAAACTGTTTTTT. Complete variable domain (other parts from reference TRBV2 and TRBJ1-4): EPEVTQTPSHQVTQMGQEVILRCVPISNHLYFYWYRQILGQKVEFLVSFYNNEISEKSEIFDDQFSVERPDGSNFTLKIRSTKLEDSAMYFCASSEAKLPNEKLFFGSGTQLSVL.

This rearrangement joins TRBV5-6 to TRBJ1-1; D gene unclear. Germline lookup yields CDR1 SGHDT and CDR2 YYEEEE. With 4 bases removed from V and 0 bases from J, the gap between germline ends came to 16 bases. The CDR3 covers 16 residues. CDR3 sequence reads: CASSREERSLNTEAFF. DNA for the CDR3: TGTGCCAGCAGCCGGGAGGAGAGAAGTTTGAACACTGAAGCTTTCTTT.

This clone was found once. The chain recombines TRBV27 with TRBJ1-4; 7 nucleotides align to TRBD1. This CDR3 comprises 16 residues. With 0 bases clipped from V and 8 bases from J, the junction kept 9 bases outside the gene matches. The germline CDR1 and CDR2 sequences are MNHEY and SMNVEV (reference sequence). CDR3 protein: CASSLSPTGLGEKLFF. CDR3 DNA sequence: TGTGCCAGCAGTTTATCACCGACAGGGTTAGGAGAAAAACTGTTTTTT.

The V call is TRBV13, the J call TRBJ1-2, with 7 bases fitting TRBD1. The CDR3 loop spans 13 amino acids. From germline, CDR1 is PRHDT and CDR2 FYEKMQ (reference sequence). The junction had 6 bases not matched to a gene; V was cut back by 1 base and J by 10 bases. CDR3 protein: CASSLAQGNDYTF. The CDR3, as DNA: TGTGCCAGCAGCTTAGCACAGGGGAACGACTACACCTTC.

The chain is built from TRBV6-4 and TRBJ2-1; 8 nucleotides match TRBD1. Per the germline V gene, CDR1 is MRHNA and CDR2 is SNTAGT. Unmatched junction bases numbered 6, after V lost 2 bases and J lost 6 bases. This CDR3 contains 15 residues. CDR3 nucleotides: TGTGCCAGCAGTGACCATCCGGACAGGGCCAATGAGCAGTTCTTC. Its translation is CASSDHPDRANEQFF.

The CDR3 nucleotides are TGTGCCAGCAGTTTGTCCCTTAATCAGCCCCAGCATTTT. It encodes CASSLSLNQPQHF. The V call is TRBV27, the J call TRBJ1-5; D is unresolved. V lost 3 bases and J lost 4, with 7 bases in between. Germline CDR1 is MNHEY and CDR2 is SMNVEV (reference sequence). This CDR3 has 13 amino acids.

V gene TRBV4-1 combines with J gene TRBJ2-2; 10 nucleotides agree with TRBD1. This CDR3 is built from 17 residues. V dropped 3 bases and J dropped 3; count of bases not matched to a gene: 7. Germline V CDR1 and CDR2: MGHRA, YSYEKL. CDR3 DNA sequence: TGCGCCAGCAGCCACCCGGACAGGGGGAGGGACACCGGGGAGCTGTTTTTT. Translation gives CASSHPDRGRDTGELFF.